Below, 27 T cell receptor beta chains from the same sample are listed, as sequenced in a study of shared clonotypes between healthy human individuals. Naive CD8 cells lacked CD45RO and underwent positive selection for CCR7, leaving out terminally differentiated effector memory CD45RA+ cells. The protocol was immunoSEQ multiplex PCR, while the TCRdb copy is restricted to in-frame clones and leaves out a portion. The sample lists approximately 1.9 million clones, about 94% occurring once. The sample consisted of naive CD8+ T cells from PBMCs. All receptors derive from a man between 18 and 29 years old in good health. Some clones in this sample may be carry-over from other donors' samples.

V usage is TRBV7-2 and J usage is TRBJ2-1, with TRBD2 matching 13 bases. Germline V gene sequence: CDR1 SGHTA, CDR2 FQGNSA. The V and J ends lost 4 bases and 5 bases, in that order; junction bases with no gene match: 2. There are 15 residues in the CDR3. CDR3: CASSSGLAGHNEQFF. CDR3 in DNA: TGTGCCAGCAGCTCGGGACTAGCGGGACACAATGAGCAGTTCTTC.

The CDR3 sequence is CASSPSRGRAKNTEAFF. CDR3 bases: TGTGCCAGCTCACCCAGCCGGGGCAGGGCGAAGAACACTGAAGCTTTCTTT. The chain carries TRBV18 and TRBJ1-1; the D gene is possibly TRBD1 (5 bases). Germline CDR1 is KGHSH and CDR2 is LQKENI. This CDR3 has 17 residues. V gave up 3 bases and J gave up 1 base, with 18 bases separating them.

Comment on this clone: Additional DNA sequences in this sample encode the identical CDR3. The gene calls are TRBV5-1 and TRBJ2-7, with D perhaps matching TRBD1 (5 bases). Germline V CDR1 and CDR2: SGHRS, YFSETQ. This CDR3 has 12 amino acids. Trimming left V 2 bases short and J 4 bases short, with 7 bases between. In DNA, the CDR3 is TGCGCCAGCAGCTTAAAGGGGTACGAGCAGTACTTC. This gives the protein CASSLKGYEQYF.

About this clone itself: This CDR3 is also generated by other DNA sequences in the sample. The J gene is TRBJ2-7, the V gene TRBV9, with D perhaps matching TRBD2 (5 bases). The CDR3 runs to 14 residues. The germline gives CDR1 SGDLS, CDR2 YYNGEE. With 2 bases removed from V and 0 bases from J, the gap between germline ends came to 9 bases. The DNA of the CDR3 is TGTGCCAGCAGCGTCGGAGGTCTCTCCTACGAGCAGTACTTC. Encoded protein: CASSVGGLSYEQYF.

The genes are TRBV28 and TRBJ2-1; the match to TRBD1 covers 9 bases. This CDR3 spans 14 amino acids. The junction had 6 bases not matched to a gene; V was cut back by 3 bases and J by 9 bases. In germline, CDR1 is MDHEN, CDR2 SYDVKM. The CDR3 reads CASSFGTGMGEQFF. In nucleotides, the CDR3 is TGTGCCAGCAGTTTTGGGACAGGGATGGGTGAGCAGTTCTTC.

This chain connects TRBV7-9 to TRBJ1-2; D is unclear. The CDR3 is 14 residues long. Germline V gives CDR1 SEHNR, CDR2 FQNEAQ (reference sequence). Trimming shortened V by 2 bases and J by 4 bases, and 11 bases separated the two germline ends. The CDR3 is CASSLNTHTYGYTF. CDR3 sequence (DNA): TGTGCCAGCAGCTTAAACACACATACCTATGGCTACACCTTC.

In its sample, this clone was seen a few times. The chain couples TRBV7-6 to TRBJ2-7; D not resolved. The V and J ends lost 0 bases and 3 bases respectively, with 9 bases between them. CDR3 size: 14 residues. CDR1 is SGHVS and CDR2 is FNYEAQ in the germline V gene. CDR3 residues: CASSLAVTNYEQYF. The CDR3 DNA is TGTGCCAGCAGCTTAGCGGTTACAAACTACGAGCAGTACTTC.

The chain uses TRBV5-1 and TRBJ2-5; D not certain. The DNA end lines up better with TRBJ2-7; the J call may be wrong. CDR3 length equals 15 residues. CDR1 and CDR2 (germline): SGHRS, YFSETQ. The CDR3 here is CASSTWTASSYEQYF. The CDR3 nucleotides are TGCGCCAGCAGCACCTGGACGGCGAGCTCCTACGAGCAGTACTTC.

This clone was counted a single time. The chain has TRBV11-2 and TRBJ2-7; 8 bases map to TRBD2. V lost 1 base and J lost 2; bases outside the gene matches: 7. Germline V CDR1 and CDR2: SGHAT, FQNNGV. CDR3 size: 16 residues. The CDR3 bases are TGTGCCAGCAGCTTAGCCGTTGCGGGAGGCCCCTACGAGCAGTACTTC. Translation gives CASSLAVAGGPYEQYF.

CDR3: CASSLMGQGTYEQYF. In nucleotides, the CDR3 is TGTGCCAGCAGTTTAATGGGACAGGGGACCTACGAGCAGTACTTC. V is TRBV27 and J is TRBJ2-7; 10 bases are a match to TRBD1. J gave up 2 bases and V 2 bases, and 3 bases lay outside the gene matches. This CDR3 is 15 amino acids long. Germline loops: CDR1 MNHEY, CDR2 SMNVEV (reference sequence).

The CDR3 DNA reads TGTGCCAGCATCCAGACTAGCGGGAGCCCCAATGAGCAGTTCTTC. Protein product: CASIQTSGSPNEQFF. The gene calls are TRBV7-8 and TRBJ2-1; 12 nucleotides agree with TRBD2. Trimming removed 7 bases from V and 6 bases from J; junction bases left unmatched: 7. The V gene's germline CDR1 is SGHVS and CDR2 FQNEAQ. CDR3 length equals 15 residues.

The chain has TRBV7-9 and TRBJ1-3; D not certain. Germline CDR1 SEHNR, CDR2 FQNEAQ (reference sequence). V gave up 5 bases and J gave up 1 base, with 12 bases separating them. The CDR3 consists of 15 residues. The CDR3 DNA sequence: TGTGCCAGCAGCGCCGACGGTGGGTCTGGAAACACCATATATTTT. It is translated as CASSADGGSGNTIYF.

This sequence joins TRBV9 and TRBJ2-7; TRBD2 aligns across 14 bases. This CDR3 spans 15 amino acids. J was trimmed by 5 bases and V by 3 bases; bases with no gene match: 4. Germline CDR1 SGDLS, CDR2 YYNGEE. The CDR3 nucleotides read TGTGCCAGCAGCGAAGGGGGACTAGCGGGAGACGAGCAGTACTTC. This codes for CASSEGGLAGDEQYF.

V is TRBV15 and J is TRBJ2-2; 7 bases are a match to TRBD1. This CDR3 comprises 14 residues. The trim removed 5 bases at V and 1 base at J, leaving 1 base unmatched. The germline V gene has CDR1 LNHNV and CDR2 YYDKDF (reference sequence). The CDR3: CATSGDRNTGELFF. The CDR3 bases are TGTGCCACCAGCGGGGACAGGAACACCGGGGAGCTGTTTTTT.

In nucleotides, the CDR3 is TGTGCCAGCAGCGAACAGGGTGGGACAGATACGCAGTATTTT. Protein product: CASSEQGGTDTQYF. The chain couples TRBV5-8 to TRBJ2-3; a possible D gene is TRBD1 (6 bases). The CDR3 is 14 amino acids. Looked up from germline, CDR1 is SGHTS and CDR2 is YDEGEE. V gave up 4 bases and J gave up 3 bases, with 12 bases separating them. The full variable domain, in which reference TRBV5-8 and TRBJ2-3 provide the parts outside the CDR3, is EAGVTQSPTHLIKTRGQQATLRCSPISGHTSVYWYQQALGLGLQFLLWYDEGEERNRGNFPPRFSGRQFPNYSSELNVNALELEDSALYLCASSEQGGTDTQYFGPGTRLTVL.

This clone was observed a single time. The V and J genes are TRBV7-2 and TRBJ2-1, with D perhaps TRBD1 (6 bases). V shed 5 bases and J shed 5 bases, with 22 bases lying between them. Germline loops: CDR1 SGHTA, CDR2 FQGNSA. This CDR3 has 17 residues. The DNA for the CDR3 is TGTGCCAGCAGCATCAATGGTGGCAGGGGACGTAACAATGAGCAGTTCTTC. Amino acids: CASSINGGRGRNNEQFF.

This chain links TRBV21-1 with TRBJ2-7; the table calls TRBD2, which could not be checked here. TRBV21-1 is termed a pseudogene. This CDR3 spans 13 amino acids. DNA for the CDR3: TGTGCCAGCAGGCTAGCGGGAGGGGCTGAGCAGTACTTC. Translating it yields CASRLAGGAEQYF.

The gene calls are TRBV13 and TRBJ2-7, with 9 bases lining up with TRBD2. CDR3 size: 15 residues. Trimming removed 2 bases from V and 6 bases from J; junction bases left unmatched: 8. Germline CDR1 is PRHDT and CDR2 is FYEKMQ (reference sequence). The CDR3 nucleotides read TGTGCCAGCAGCTTACTAGCGGGACGGGTCGCCGAGCAGTACTTC. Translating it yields CASSLLAGRVAEQYF.

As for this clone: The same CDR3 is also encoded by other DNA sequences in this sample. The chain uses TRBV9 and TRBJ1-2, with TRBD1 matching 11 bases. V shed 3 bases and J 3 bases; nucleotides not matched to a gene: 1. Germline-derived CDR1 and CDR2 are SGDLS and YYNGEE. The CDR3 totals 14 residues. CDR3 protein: CASSAGQGDYGYTF. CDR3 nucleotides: TGTGCCAGCAGCGCGGGACAGGGGGACTATGGCTACACCTTC.

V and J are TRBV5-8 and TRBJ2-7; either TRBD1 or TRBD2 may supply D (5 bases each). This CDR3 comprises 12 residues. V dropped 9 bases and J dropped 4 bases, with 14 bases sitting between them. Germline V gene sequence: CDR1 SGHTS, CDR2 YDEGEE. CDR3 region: CATRDPFYEQYF. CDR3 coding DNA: TGTGCCACCCGGGACCCCTTTTACGAGCAGTACTTC.

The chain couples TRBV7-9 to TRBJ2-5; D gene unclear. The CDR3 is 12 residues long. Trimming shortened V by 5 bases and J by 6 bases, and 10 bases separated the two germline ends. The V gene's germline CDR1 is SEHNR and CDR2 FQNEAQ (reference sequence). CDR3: CASSLGGQTQYF. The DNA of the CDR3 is TGTGCCAGCAGCCTAGGCGGACAGACCCAGTACTTC.

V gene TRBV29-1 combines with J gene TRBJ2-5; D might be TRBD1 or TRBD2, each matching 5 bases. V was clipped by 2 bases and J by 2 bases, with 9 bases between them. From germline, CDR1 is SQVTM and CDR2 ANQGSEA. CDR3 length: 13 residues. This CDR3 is CSVETGLQETQYF. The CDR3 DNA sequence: TGCAGCGTTGAAACGGGGCTTCAAGAGACCCAGTACTTC.

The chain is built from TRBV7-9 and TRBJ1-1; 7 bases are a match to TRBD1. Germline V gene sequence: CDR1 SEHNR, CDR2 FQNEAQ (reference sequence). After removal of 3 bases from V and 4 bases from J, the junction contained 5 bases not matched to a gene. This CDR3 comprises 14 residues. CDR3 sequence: CASSFTGVGTEAFF. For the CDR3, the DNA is TGTGCCAGCAGCTTTACAGGGGTGGGCACTGAAGCTTTCTTT.

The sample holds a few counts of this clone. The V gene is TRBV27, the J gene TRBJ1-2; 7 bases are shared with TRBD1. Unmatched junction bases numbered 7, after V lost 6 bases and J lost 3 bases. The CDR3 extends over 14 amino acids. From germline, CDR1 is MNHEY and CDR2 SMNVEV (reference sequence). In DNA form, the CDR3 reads TGTGCCAGCAGACCCGACAGGGATGACTATGGCTACACCTTC. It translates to CASRPDRDDYGYTF.

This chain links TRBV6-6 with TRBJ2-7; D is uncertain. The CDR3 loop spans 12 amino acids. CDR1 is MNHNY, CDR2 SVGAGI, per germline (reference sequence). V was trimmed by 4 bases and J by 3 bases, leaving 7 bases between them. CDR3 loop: CASSSLSYEQYF. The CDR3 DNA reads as TGTGCCAGCAGTTCGCTGAGCTACGAGCAGTACTTC.

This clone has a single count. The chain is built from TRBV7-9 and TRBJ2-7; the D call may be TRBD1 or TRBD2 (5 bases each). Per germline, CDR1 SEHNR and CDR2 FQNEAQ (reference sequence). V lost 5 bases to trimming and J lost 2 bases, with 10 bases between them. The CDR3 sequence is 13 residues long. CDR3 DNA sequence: TGTGCCAGCAGCCCGGGACGAACCTACGAGCAGTACTTC. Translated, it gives CASSPGRTYEQYF.

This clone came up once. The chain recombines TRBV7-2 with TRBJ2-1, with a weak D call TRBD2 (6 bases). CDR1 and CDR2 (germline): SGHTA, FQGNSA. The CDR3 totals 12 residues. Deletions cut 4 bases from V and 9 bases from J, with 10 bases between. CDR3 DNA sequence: TGTGCCAGCAGCTCCATCGGGGGTGAGCAGTTCTTC. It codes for CASSSIGGEQFF.